The present TCR beta chain was sequenced within a study of technical replicates of blood from a handful of donors. The assay was immunoSEQ multiplex PCR, and TCRdb's table has in-frame clones only and misses some. The top ten hold approximately 0.32% of the sample, which has just over 80,000 clones, approximately 97% seen once. Germline V gene sequence: CDR1 SNHLY, CDR2 FYNNEI. This CDR3 is built from 13 residues. V was trimmed by 7 bases and J by 2 bases, leaving 10 bases between them. Input material: T cells isolated from PBMCs. The sequence came from a human donor in good health. The rearrangement links TRBV2 to TRBJ2-3; D unresolved. CDR3 bases: TGTGCCAGCATTAGCATCAACACAGATACGCAGTATTTT. Translation gives CASISINTDTQYF.